The T cell receptor beta chain described here comes from a study of Ad26.COV2.S vaccination and SARS-CoV-2 variants. The wider study: Each vaccinee took Ad26.COV2.S intramuscularly, once or twice 56 days apart.

The CDR3 sequence is 15 residues long. Trimming shortened V by 4 bases and J by 4 bases, and 11 bases separated the two germline ends. Germline lookup yields CDR1 SNHLY and CDR2 FYNNEI. Study-level results: Recipients of either vaccine or placebo displayed similar breadth of non-spike TCRs. Vaccine recipients surpassed placebo recipients in spike-specific TCR breadth.

Using immunoSEQ multiplex PCR, the repertoire was profiled, and TCRdb retains in-frame clones only, with some absent. The table has about 400,000 clones, approximately 87% seen once. Stated treatment: some 19 received Ad26.COV2.S at low or high dose, single or two shots; about five received placebo; per-sample allocation not given. All samples were drawn on day 63, counting from the first vaccine or placebo injection. It was Wuhan-strain SARS-CoV-2 spike that the Ad26 vaccine vector expressed. Details on this clone: What it binds is not known.

This specimen was peripheral blood, taken in a trial of Ad26.COV2.S vaccine versus placebo. This receptor was identified in a person aged 18-60 years who received the Ad26.COV2.S COVID-19 vaccine or a placebo. V is TRBV2 and J is TRBJ2-6; D unresolved. DNA for the CDR3: TGTGCCAGCAGTGCTCGATTCGGCGGGGCCAACGTCCTGACTTTC. Translation: CASSARFGGANVLTF. The whole variable domain, filled in from reference TRBV2 and TRBJ2-6, reads EPEVTQTPSHQVTQMGQEVILRCVPISNHLYFYWYRQILGQKVEFLVSFYNNEISEKSEIFDDQFSVERPDGSNFTLKIRSTKLEDSAMYFCASSARFGGANVLTFGAGSRLTVL.